The TCR beta chain described here comes from a study of shared clonotypes between healthy human individuals. Broader study findings: Across subsets, estimated richness was generally greater for naive than for memory populations.

The assay was immunoSEQ multiplex PCR, and TCRdb's table has in-frame clones only and misses some. The table shows 2,100,000 or so clones, with roughly 95% occurring only once. The donors, all of them Caucasian adults, lived in Nashville, Tennessee. Germline CDR1 MNHEY, CDR2 SVGAGI. The CDR3 spans 15 residues. Trimming took off 0 bases at V and 0 bases at J, with 8 bases between the two ends. On this clone: Its antigen is not identified. Other DNA sequences in the same sample also yield this CDR3.

Sequencing was performed on naive CD4+ T cells sorted from blood. Noted subset: CD45RA+ positively selected. The origin of this receptor is a man younger than 35 in good health. V is TRBV6-5 and J is TRBJ1-2; D call uncertain. DNA of the CDR3: TGTGCCAGCAGTTACTCAGGCGGAGCTAACTATGGCTACACCTTC. Residues: CASSYSGGANYGYTF.